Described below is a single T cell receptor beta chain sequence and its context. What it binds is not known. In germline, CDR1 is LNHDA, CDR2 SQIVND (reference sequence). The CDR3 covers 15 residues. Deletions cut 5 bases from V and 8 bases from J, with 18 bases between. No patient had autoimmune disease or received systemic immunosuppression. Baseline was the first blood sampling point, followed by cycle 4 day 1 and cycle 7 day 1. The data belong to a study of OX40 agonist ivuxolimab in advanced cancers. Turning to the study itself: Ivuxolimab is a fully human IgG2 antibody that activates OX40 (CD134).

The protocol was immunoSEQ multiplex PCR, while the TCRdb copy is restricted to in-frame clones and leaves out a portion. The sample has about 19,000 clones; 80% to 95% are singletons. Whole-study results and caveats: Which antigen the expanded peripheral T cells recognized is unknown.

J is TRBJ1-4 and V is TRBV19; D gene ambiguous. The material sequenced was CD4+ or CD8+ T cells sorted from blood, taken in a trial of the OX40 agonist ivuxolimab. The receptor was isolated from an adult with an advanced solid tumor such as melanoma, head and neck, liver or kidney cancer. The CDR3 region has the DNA TGTGCCAGTAGTCCCTCCGCTATCGGTGGGGAAAAACTGTTTTTT. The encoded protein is CASSPSAIGGEKLFF. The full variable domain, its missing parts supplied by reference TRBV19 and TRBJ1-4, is DGGITQSPKYLFRKEGQNVTLSCEQNLNHDAMYWYRQDPGQGLRLIYYSQIVNDFQKGDIAEGYSVSREKKESFPLTVTSAQKNPTAFYLCASSPSAIGGEKLFFGSGTQLSVL.